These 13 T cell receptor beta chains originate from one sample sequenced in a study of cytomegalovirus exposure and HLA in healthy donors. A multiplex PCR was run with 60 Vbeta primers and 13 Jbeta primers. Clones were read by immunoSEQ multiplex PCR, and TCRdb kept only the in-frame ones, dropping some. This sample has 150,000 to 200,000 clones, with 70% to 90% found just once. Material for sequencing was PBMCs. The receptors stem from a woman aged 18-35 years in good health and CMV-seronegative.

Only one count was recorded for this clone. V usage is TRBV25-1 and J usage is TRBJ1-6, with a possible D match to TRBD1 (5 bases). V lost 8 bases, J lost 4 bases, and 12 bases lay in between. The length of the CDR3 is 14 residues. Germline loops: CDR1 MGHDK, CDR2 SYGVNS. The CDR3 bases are TGTGCCAGCCTCGAAACAGGATATAATTCACCCCTCCACTTT. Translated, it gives CASLETGYNSPLHF.

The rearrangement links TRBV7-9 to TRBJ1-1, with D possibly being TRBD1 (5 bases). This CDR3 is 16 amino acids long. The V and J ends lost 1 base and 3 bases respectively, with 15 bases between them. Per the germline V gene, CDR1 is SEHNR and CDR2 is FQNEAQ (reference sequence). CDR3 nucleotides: TGTGCCAGCAGCTTAGGCAGGGTAGGGTCTTACACTGAAGCTTTCTTT. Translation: CASSLGRVGSYTEAFF. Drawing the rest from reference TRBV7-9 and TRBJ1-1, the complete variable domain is DTGVSQNPRHKITKRGQNVTFRCDPISEHNRLYWYRQTLGQGPEFLTYFQNEAQLEKSRLLSDRFSAERPKGSFSTLEIQRTEQGDSAMYLCASSLGRVGSYTEAFFGQGTRLTVV.

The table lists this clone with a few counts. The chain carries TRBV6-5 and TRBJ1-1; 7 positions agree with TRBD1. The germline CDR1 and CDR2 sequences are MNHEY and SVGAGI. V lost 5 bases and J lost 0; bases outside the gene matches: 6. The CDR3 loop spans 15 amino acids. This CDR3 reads CASSRGQTMNTEAFF. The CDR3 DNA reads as TGTGCCAGCAGTAGGGGACAGACCATGAACACTGAAGCTTTCTTT.

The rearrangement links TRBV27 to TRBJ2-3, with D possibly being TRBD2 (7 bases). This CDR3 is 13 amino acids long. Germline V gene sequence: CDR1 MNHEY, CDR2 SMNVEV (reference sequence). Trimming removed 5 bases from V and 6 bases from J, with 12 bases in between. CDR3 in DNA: TGTGCCAGCAGTCTAAAGGGGGGGGATACGCAGTATTTT. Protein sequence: CASSLKGGDTQYF.

The CDR3 coding sequence is TGTGCCAGCAGCTACATACTGTCGGGGAGCTATGGCTACACCTTC. This sequence encodes CASSYILSGSYGYTF. The V gene is TRBV5-4, the J gene TRBJ1-2; no firm D call. The CDR3 spans 15 residues. V shed 3 bases and J shed 4 bases, with 16 bases lying between them. Germline V lookup: CDR1 SGHNT, CDR2 YYREEE (reference sequence).

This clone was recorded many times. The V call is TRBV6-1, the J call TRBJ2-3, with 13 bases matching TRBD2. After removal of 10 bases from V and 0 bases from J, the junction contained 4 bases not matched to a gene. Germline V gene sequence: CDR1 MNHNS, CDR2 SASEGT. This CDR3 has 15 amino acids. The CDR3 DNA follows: TGTGCCACCGGGGGACTAGCGGGAAGCACAGATACGCAGTATTTT. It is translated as CATGGLAGSTDTQYF.

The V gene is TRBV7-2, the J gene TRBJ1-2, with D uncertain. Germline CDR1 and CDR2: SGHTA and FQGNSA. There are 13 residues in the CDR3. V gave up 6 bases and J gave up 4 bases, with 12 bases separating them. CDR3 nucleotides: TGTGCCAGCAGTCGATACGGGGTCTATGGCTACACCTTC. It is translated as CASSRYGVYGYTF.

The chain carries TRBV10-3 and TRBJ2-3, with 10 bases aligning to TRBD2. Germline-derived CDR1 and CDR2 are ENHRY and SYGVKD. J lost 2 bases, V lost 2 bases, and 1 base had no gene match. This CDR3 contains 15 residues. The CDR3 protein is CAISETSGTTDTQYF. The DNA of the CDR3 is TGTGCCATCAGTGAGACTAGCGGGACCACAGATACGCAGTATTTT.

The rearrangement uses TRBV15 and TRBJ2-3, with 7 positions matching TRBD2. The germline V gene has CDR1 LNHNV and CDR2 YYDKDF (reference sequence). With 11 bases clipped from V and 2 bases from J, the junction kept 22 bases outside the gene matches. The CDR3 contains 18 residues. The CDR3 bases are TGTGCCCGGTCGGGAAAGCGGGACCTTGACACCAACACAGATACGCAGTATTTT. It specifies CARSGKRDLDTNTDTQYF.

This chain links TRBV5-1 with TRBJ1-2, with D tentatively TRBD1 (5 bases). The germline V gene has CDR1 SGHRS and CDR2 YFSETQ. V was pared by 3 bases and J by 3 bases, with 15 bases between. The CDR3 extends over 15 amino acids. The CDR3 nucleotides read TGCGCCAGCAGCTATCGGGCGGGGACGGACTATGGCTACACCTTC. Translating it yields CASSYRAGTDYGYTF.

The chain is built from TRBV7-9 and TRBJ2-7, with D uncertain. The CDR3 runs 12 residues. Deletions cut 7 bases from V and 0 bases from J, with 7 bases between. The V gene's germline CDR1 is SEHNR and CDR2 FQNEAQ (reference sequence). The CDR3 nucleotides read TGTGCCAGCACGGCAGGCTCCTACGAGCAGTACTTC. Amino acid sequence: CASTAGSYEQYF.

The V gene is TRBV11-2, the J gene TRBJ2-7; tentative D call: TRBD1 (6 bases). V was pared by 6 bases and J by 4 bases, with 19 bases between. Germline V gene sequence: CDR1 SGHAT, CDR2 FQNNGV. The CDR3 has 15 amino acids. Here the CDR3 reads CASRLQGQGLYEQYF. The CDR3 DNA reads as TGTGCCAGCAGACTACAGGGCCAGGGGCTTTACGAGCAGTACTTC.

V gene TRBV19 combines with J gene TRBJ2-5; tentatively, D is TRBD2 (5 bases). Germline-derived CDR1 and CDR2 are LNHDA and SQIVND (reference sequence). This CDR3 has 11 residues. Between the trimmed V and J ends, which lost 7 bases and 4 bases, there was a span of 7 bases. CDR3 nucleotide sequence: TGTGCCAGTACAGAGGGAGAGACCCAGTACTTC. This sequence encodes CASTEGETQYF.